These 9 T cell receptor beta chains came from one sample sequenced in a study of blood T cells in healthy people across ages. A second PCR of 7 to 11 cycles used a sample-barcoded 5' primer and a J-beta primer mix. TCRdb independently ran MiXCR on the 5' RACE reads; one entry per CDR3 protein. Of roughly 1,300,000 distinct CDR3 sequences listed, 59% were seen once; the top ten hold over 5%. Sequenced input: blood. These receptors all stem from a man aged 18 to 29 in good health.

As DNA, the CDR3 is TGCAGCGTTGGGAGGACAGGGAACACTGAAGCTTTCTTT. This encodes CSVGRTGNTEAFF. The V call is TRBV29-1, the J call TRBJ1-1, with TRBD1 identical over 7 bases. The CDR3 is 13 amino acids. The V segment lost 4 bases and the J segment 1 base; nucleotides outside the gene matches: 3. CDR1 is SQVTM and CDR2 is ANQGSEA in the germline V gene.

The rearrangement joins TRBV6-5 to TRBJ2-5, with TRBD2 matching 7 bases. V lost 4 bases to trimming and J lost 11 bases; unmatched junction nucleotides: 22. The CDR3 totals 17 residues. In germline, CDR1 is MNHEY, CDR2 SVGAGI. The CDR3 DNA sequence: TGTGCCAGCAGTTCCACCCGACGCGGACTAGGGAACAATGAGCAGTACTTC. It is translated as CASSSTRRGLGNNEQYF.

The gene calls are TRBV29-1 and TRBJ2-1; TRBD1 matches at 9 bases. This CDR3 contains 11 residues. V was pared by 7 bases and J by 9 bases, with 4 bases of the junction left unmatched. Germline CDR1 SQVTM, CDR2 ANQGSEA. As DNA, the CDR3 is TGCAGCGGGGACAGGGCGACTGAGCAGTTCTTC. It yields the protein CSGDRATEQFF.

This chain links TRBV7-2 with TRBJ2-7, with D perhaps TRBD1 or TRBD2 (5 bases each). The J call is uncertain, as TRBJ2-5 better fits the DNA end. CDR1 is SGHTA and CDR2 is FQGNSA in the germline V gene. The length of the CDR3 is 14 residues. The CDR3 loop is CASSSLQGGETQYF. CDR3 DNA: TGTGCCAGCAGCTCACTCCAGGGCGGGGAGACCCAGTACTTC.

Only a few counts were recorded for this clonotype. The V and J genes are TRBV9 and TRBJ2-7, with D maybe TRBD2 (6 bases). The CDR3 totals 15 residues. Trimming left V 0 bases short and J 5 bases short, with 15 bases between. The germline V gene encodes CDR1 SGDLS and CDR2 YYNGEE. Written as DNA, the CDR3 is TGTGCCAGCAGCGTAGATCAGGGAGGAATCAACGAGCAGTACTTC. Its translation is CASSVDQGGINEQYF.

Only a few counts were recorded for this clonotype. The chain carries TRBV4-3 and TRBJ2-3; D is unclear. Trimming shortened V by 0 bases and J by 2 bases, and 12 bases separated the two germline ends. Germline V lookup: CDR1 LGHNA, CDR2 YSLEER. The CDR3 contains 16 residues. In nucleotides, the CDR3 is TGCGCCAGCAGCCAAGATTGGAGATCGGCCACAGATACGCAGTATTTT. As protein: CASSQDWRSATDTQYF.

The table lists this clonotype with a few counts. The chain carries TRBV10-3 and TRBJ1-6, with 9 nucleotides matching TRBD1. Germline CDR1 reads ENHRY; CDR2 reads SYGVKD. This CDR3 has 14 amino acids. Trimming cost V 4 bases and J 10 bases; bases outside gene matches: 5. The CDR3 reads CAISGTGAESPLHF. The DNA of the CDR3 is TGTGCCATCAGTGGGACAGGGGCGGAATCACCCCTCCACTTT.

The chain links TRBV12-3 or TRBV12-4 to TRBJ2-4; no clear D. With 4 bases removed from V and 3 bases from J, the gap between germline ends came to 4 bases. There are 12 residues in the CDR3. This CDR3 is CASSYNKNIQYF. CDR3 DNA: TGTGCCAGCAGTTACAACAAAAACATTCAGTACTTC.

The rearrangement joins TRBV11-1 to TRBJ2-3; D remains ambiguous. CDR3 length: 14 amino acids. Germline V gene lookup returns CDR1 SGHAT and CDR2 FQDESV (reference sequence). Trimming pared 1 base from V and 5 bases from J, leaving 10 bases between. CDR3 amino acids: CASSLEIPVDTQYF. Here the CDR3 DNA reads TGTGCCAGCAGCTTAGAAATTCCGGTAGATACGCAGTATTTT.